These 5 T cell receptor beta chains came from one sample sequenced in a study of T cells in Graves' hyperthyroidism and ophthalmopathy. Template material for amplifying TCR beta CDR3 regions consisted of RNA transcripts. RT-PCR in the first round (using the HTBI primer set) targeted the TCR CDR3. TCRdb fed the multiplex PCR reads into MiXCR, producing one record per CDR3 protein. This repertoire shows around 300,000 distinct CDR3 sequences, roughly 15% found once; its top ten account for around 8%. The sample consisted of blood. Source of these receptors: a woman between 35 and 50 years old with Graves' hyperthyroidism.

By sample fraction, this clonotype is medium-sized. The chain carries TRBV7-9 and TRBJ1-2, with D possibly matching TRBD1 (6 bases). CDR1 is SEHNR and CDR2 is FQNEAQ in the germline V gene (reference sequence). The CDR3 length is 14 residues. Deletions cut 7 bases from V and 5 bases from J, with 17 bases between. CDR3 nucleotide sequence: TGTGCCAGCACTCCTGGGAACAGGGTATATGGCTACACCTTC. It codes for CASTPGNRVYGYTF.

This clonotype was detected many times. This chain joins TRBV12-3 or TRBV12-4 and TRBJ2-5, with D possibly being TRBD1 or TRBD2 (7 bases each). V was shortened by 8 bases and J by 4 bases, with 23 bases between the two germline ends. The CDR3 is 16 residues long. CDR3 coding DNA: TGTGCCAGCGCCTCGAGGGGCACAGGGGAGGGAGAGACCCAGTACTTC. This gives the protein CASASRGTGEGETQYF.

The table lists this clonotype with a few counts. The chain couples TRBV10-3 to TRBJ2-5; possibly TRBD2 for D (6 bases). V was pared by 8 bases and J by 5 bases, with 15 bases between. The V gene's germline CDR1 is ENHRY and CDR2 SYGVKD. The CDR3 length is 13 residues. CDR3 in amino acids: CAIEGGPGETQYF. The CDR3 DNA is TGTGCCATCGAAGGAGGGCCAGGGGAGACCCAGTACTTC.

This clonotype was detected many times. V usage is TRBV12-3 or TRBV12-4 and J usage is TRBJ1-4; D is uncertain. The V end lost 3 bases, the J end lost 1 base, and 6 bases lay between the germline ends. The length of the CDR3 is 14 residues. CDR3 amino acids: CASSFGGTNEKLFF. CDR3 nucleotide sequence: TGTGCCAGCAGTTTTGGAGGAACTAATGAAAAACTGTTTTTT.

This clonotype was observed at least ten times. The CDR3 spells CASSLGLDSADTQYF. CDR3 DNA: TGTGCCAGCAGTTTAGGACTAGACTCCGCAGATACGCAGTATTTT. This chain joins TRBV28 and TRBJ2-3, with 7 bases fitting TRBD2. The germline gives CDR1 MDHEN, CDR2 SYDVKM. V shed 2 bases, J shed 4 bases, and the junction held 6 bases outside the gene matches. The length of the CDR3 is 15 residues.